This section outlines one TCR beta chain sequence together with its context. Its matching antigen is unknown. Via MiXCR, TCRdb re-called the 5' RACE reads, giving one row per CDR3 protein. The table has hundreds of thousands of distinct CDR3 sequences, roughly a quarter seen once. This record comes from a study of T-cell memory formation after mild COVID-19. Study results and caveats: Specificity for SARS-CoV-2 was not confirmed among the second-wave clones peaking on day 37.

This clonotype originated in an adult woman who had mild COVID-19 (a few samples of this study predate the infection). Cell type and time point are not known. What was sequenced was PBMCs or a T cell subset sorted from them (not recorded which).

CDR3 amino acids: CASSKDTDYVNYGYTF. The CDR3 nucleotides are TGTGCCAGCAGCAAAGACACGGACTACGTTAACTATGGCTACACCTTC. The chain combines TRBV5-5 with TRBJ1-2; D remains ambiguous. CDR1 is SGHKS, CDR2 YYEKEE, per germline (reference sequence). V gave up 4 bases and J gave up 1 base, with 17 bases separating them. The CDR3 contains 16 residues.